Listed below are T cell receptor beta chains from one sample, sequenced in a study of cytomegalovirus exposure and HLA in healthy donors. The table came from immunoSEQ multiplex PCR; TCRdb's copy has only in-frame clones and leaves some out. The sample has about 120,000 clones, approximately 15% seen once. Source material: PBMCs. The source is a woman aged 18-29 years in good health and CMV-seronegative. Each CDR3 is given with its conserved first and last residue.

J gene: TRBJ2-5
V gene: TRBV14
CDR3 protein: CASSQEGIQETQYF

J gene: TRBJ1-1
V gene: TRBV27
CDR3 protein: CASSIGTAGWAEAFF

J gene: TRBJ2-7
V gene: TRBV29-1
CDR3 protein: CSVEGLANHEQYF

J gene: TRBJ1-1
V gene: TRBV7-9
CDR3 protein: CASTPPGEGPNTEAFF

J gene: TRBJ2-7
V gene: TRBV7-8
CDR3 protein: CASSGTLAGGYEQYF

J gene: TRBJ2-3
V gene: TRBV7-2
CDR3 protein: CASSLWKVGGDTQYF

J gene: TRBJ1-2
V gene: TRBV29-1
CDR3 protein: CSVAGGPGGYTF

J gene: TRBJ2-7
V gene: TRBV4-2
CDR3 protein: CASSQVSGLAGEYEQYF

J gene: TRBJ1-5
V gene: TRBV7-7
CDR3 protein: CASSLPPGHRTNQPQHF

J gene: TRBJ2-3
V gene: TRBV4-1
CDR3 protein: CASSHSGGSTQDTQYF

J gene: TRBJ2-5
V gene: TRBV7-2
CDR3 protein: CASRRDRQETQYF

J gene: TRBJ2-7
V gene: TRBV5-1
CDR3 protein: CASSSRLAATYEQYF

J gene: TRBJ1-1
V gene: TRBV20-1
CDR3 protein: CSASSYTEAFF

J gene: TRBJ2-3
V gene: TRBV7-9
CDR3 protein: CASSLVGGPDTQYF

J gene: TRBJ2-7
V gene: TRBV6-5
CDR3 protein: CASSITGQGYYEQYF

J gene: TRBJ2-2
V gene: TRBV6-1
CDR3 protein: CASSVASGGTNTGELFF

J gene: TRBJ1-5
V gene: TRBV5-1
CDR3 protein: CASSPGQASGYGQPQHF

J gene: TRBJ1-5
V gene: TRBV10-3
CDR3 protein: CAISESTRGRPQPQHF

J gene: TRBJ1-6
V gene: TRBV19
CDR3 protein: CASTHRGNSPLHF

J gene: TRBJ2-7
V gene: TRBV27
CDR3 protein: CASIPFQGAVNEQYF

J gene: TRBJ1-2
V gene: TRBV2
CDR3 protein: CARTVDRSRTHF

J gene: TRBJ1-5
V gene: TRBV25-1
CDR3 protein: CASSEFGPNQPQHF

J gene: TRBJ1-5
V gene: TRBV30
CDR3 protein: CALGGSNQPQHF

J gene: TRBJ2-7
V gene: TRBV7-2
CDR3 protein: CASSLAGTGWSGEQYF

J gene: TRBJ1-1
V gene: TRBV19
CDR3 protein: CASNSRGLAEAFF

J gene: TRBJ2-4
V gene: TRBV25-1
CDR3 protein: CASSEAGGRRDIQYF

J gene: TRBJ1-1
V gene: TRBV13
CDR3 protein: CASSRIQMNTEAFF

J gene: TRBJ2-7
V gene: TRBV19
CDR3 protein: CASSSGQGSYEQYF

J gene: TRBJ2-7
V gene: TRBV10-1
CDR3 protein: CASSRGLGPYEQYF

J gene: TRBJ2-3
V gene: TRBV6-4
CDR3 protein: CASRRLAGGTDTQYF

J gene: TRBJ1-4
V gene: TRBV15
CDR3 protein: CASLRQYNEKLFF

J gene: TRBJ2-3
V gene: TRBV9
CDR3 protein: CASSGGDFPAADTQYF

J gene: TRBJ1-3
V gene: TRBV30
CDR3 protein: CAWSSWGGLSGNTIYF

J gene: TRBJ2-2
V gene: TRBV2
CDR3 protein: CASSQRGGTGELFF

J gene: TRBJ2-7
V gene: TRBV7-8
CDR3 protein: CASSLARGAGGRSYEQYF

J gene: TRBJ1-5
V gene: TRBV30
CDR3 protein: CAWNMGQGAAGNQPQHF

J gene: TRBJ2-5
V gene: TRBV6-1
CDR3 protein: CASSEARDSQETQYF

J gene: TRBJ1-1
V gene: TRBV19
CDR3 protein: CASSMQGLNTEAFF

J gene: TRBJ2-1
V gene: TRBV5-6
CDR3 protein: CASSFMSGGSQGEQFF

J gene: TRBJ1-2
V gene: TRBV19
CDR3 protein: CASSNQMRDYGYTF

J gene: TRBJ1-1
V gene: TRBV29-1
CDR3 protein: CSVAPELITEAFF

J gene: TRBJ2-3
V gene: TRBV9
CDR3 protein: CASSVEQGSDTQYF

J gene: TRBJ2-1
V gene: TRBV30
CDR3 protein: CAWSVSGGSEQFF

J gene: TRBJ2-2
V gene: TRBV29-1
CDR3 protein: CSVEVTGFGELFF

J gene: TRBJ2-7
V gene: TRBV5-1
CDR3 protein: CASSLSPGLAYEQYF

J gene: TRBJ1-2
V gene: TRBV9
CDR3 protein: CASSVGEGNYGYTF

J gene: TRBJ2-3
V gene: TRBV15
CDR3 protein: CATSRDQGGADTQYF

J gene: TRBJ2-7
V gene: TRBV7-2
CDR3 protein: CASTLTGSSYEQYF

J gene: TRBJ1-5
V gene: TRBV16
CDR3 protein: CASSHYRDTNQPQHF

J gene: TRBJ2-7
V gene: TRBV2
CDR3 protein: CASSPTGYEQYF

J gene: TRBJ1-2
V gene: TRBV5-1
CDR3 protein: CASSPGGHGYTF

J gene: TRBJ2-7
V gene: TRBV29-1
CDR3 protein: CSASGVFYEQYF

J gene: TRBJ1-6
V gene: TRBV9
CDR3 protein: CASSVGQGIGSPLHF

J gene: TRBJ1-5
V gene: TRBV6-6
CDR3 protein: CASSWSTGGDQPQHF

J gene: TRBJ2-7
V gene: TRBV6-1
CDR3 protein: CASSGRQVSSYEQYF

J gene: TRBJ1-5
V gene: TRBV19
CDR3 protein: CASVGSYINQPQHF

J gene: TRBJ2-2
V gene: TRBV27
CDR3 protein: CASRGLAGVSDTGELFF

J gene: TRBJ2-2
V gene: TRBV28
CDR3 protein: CASSLGAPTGELFF